The sequence of this T cell receptor beta chain was determined in a study of shared clonotypes between healthy human individuals. Broader study findings: Unshared clonotypes carried lower generation probabilities than those common to all four donors.

The CDR3 consists of 16 residues. Trimming removed 1 base at V and 3 bases at J, with 10 bases between. The germline V gene encodes CDR1 SGHTA and CDR2 FQGNSA. Note on this clone: Its antigen is currently unknown.

Assay used: immunoSEQ multiplex PCR; TCRdb lists only in-frame clones, some missing. The sample lists about 1 million clones, more than 60% occurring once. The chain recombines TRBV7-2 with TRBJ1-6, with D hard to call. This TCR was sampled from a man aged 18-30 years in good health. Material: memory CD4+ T cells sorted from blood. The subset here: CD45RA-negative fraction. Written as DNA, the CDR3 is TGTGCCAGCAGCTTAGTCGCGTCCAACTATAATTCACCCCTCCACTTT. It codes for CASSLVASNYNSPLHF.